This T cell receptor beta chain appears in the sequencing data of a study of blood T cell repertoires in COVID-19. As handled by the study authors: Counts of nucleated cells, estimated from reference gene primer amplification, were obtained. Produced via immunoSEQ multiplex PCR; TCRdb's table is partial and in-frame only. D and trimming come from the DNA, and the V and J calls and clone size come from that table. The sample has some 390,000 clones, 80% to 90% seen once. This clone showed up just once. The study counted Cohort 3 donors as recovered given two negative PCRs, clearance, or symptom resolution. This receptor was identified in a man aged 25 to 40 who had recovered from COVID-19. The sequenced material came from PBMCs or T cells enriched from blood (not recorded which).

For the CDR3, the DNA is TGTGCCAGCAGTTCGGGGGGCAGGTTAACCTCTGGGGCCAACGTCCTGACTTTC. Translating it yields CASSSGGRLTSGANVLTF. The chain uses TRBV27 and TRBJ2-6, with a weak D call TRBD2 (7 bases). This CDR3 is 18 amino acids long. The ends were cut back, 4 bases at V and 0 bases at J, with 16 bases in the middle. Germline V gives CDR1 MNHEY, CDR2 SMNVEV (reference sequence). Full variable domain (missing parts from reference TRBV27 and TRBJ2-6): EAQVTQNPRYLITVTGKKLTVTCSQNMNHEYMSWYRQDPGLGLRQIYYSMNVEVTDKGDVPEGYKVSRKEKRNFPLILESPSPNQTSLYFCASSSGGRLTSGANVLTFGAGSRLTVL.